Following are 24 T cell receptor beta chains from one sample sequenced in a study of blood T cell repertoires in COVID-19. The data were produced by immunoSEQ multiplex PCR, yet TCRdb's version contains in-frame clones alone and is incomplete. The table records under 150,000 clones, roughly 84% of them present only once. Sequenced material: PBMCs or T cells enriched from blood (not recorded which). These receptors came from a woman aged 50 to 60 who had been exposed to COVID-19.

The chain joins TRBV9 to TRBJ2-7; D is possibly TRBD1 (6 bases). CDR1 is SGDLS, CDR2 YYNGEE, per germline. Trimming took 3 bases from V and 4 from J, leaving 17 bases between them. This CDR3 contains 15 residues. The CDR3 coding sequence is TGTGCCAGCAGCGAAGGGGGATACACGGGGTACGAGCAGTACTTC. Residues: CASSEGGYTGYEQYF. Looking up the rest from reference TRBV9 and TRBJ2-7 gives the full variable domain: DSGVTQTPKHLITATGQRVTLRCSPRSGDLSVYWYQQSLDQGLQFLIQYYNGEERAKGNILERFSAQQFPDLHSELNLSSLELGDSALYFCASSEGGYTGYEQYFGPGTRLTVT.

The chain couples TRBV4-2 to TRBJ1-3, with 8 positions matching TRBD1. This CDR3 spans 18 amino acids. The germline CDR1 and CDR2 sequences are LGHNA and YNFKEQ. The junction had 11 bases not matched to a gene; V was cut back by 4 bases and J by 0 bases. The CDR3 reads CASSPPDRGLYSGNTIYF. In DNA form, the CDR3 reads TGTGCCAGCAGCCCCCCCGACAGGGGATTATACTCTGGAAACACCATATATTTT.

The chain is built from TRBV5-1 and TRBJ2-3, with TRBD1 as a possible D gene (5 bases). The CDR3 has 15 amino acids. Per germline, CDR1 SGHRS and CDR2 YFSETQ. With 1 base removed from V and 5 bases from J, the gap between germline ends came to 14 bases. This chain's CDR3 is CASSLRGTTRDTQYF. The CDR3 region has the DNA TGCGCCAGCAGCTTGAGGGGCACTACACGAGATACGCAGTATTTT.

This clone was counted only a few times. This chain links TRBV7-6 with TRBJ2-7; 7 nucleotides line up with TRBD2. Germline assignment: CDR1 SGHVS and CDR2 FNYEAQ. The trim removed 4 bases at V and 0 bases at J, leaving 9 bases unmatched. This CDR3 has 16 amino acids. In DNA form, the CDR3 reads TGTGCCAGCAGCTCGGGACTAACCGGTCCCTCCTACGAGCAGTACTTC. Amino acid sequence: CASSSGLTGPSYEQYF.

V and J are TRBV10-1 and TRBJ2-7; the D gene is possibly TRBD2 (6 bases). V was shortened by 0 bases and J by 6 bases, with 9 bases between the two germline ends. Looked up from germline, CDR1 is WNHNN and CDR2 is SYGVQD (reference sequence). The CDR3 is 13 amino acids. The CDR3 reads CASSESAGFEQYF. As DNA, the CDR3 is TGCGCCAGCAGTGAGTCGGCGGGGTTCGAGCAGTACTTC.

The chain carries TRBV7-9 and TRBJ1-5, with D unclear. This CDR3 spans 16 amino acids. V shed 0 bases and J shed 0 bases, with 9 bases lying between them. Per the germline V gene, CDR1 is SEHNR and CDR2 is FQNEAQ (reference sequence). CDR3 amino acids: CASSLAARNSNQPQHF. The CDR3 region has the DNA TGTGCCAGCAGCTTAGCTGCCAGAAATAGCAATCAGCCCCAGCATTTT. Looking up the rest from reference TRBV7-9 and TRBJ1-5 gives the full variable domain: DTGVSQNPRHKITKRGQNVTFRCDPISEHNRLYWYRQTLGQGPEFLTYFQNEAQLEKSRLLSDRFSAERPKGSFSTLEIQRTEQGDSAMYLCASSLAARNSNQPQHFGDGTRLSIL.

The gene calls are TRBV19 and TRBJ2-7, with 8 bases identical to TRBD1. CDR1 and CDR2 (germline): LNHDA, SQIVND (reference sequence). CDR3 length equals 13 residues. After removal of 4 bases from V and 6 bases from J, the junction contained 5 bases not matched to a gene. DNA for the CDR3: TGTGCCAGTAGTACGACGGGACAGGTCGAGCAGTACTTC. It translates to CASSTTGQVEQYF.

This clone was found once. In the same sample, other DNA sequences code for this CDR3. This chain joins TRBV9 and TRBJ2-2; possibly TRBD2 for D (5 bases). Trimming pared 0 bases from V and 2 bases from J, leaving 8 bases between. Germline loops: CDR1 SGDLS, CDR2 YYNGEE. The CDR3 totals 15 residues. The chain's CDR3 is CASSVVGGNTGELFF. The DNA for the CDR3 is TGTGCCAGCAGCGTAGTCGGAGGAAACACCGGGGAGCTGTTTTTT.

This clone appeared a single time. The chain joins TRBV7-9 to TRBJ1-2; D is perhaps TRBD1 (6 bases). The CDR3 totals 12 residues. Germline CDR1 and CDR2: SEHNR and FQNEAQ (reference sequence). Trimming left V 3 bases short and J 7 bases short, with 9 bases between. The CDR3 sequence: CASSLGRGGYTF. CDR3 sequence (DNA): TGTGCCAGCAGCTTGGGCAGGGGTGGCTACACCTTC.

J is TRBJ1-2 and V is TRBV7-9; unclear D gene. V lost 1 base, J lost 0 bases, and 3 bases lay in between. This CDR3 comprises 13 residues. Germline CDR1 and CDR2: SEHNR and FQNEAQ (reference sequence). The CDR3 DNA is TGTGCCAGCAGCTTAGACTCTAACTATGGCTACACCTTC. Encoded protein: CASSLDSNYGYTF. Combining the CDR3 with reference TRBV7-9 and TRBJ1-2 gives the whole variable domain DTGVSQNPRHKITKRGQNVTFRCDPISEHNRLYWYRQTLGQGPEFLTYFQNEAQLEKSRLLSDRFSAERPKGSFSTLEIQRTEQGDSAMYLCASSLDSNYGYTFGSGTRLTVV.

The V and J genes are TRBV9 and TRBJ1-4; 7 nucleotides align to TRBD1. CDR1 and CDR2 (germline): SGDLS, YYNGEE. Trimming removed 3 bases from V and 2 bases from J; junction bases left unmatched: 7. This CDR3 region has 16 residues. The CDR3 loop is CASSATTGWTNEKLFF. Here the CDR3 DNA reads TGTGCCAGCAGCGCCACGACAGGGTGGACTAATGAAAAACTGTTTTTT.

The CDR3 DNA follows: TGTGCCAGTAAGAAGTCTGAGGCCAAAAACATTCAGTACTTC. Protein product: CASKKSEAKNIQYF. This sequence joins TRBV7-9 and TRBJ2-4; unclear D gene. This CDR3 spans 14 amino acids. V was shortened by 9 bases and J by 1 base, with 13 bases between the two germline ends. Looked up from germline, CDR1 is SEHNR and CDR2 is FQNEAQ (reference sequence).

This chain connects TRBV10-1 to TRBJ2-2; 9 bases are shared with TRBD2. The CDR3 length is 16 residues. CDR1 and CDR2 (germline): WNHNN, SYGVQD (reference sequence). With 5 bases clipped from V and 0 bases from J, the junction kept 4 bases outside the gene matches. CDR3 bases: TGCGCCAGCAGTTTAGCGGGAGACCCGAACACCGGGGAGCTGTTTTTT. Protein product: CASSLAGDPNTGELFF.

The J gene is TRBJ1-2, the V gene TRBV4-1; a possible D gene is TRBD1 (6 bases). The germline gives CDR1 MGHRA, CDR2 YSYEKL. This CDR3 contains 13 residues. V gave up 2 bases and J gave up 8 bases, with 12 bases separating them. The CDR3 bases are TGCGCCAGCAGCCAACTTACAGGGATCGGCTACACCTTC. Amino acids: CASSQLTGIGYTF.

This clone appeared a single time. Here the CDR3 reads CSVESGTVGYTF. CDR3 nucleotide sequence: TGCAGCGTTGAGTCAGGGACAGTAGGCTACACCTTC. The V and J genes are TRBV29-1 and TRBJ1-2; 7 bases are a match to TRBD1. The CDR3 length is 12 residues. Trimming took 3 bases from V and 8 from J; bases not matched to a gene: 6. Germline assignment: CDR1 SQVTM and CDR2 ANQGSEA.

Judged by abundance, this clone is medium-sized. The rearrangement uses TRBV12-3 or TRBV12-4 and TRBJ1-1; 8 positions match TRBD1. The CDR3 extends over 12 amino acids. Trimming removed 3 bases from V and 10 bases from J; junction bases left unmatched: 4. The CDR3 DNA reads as TGTGCCAGCAGTTTCCGGACAGGGTCAGCTTTCTTT. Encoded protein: CASSFRTGSAFF.

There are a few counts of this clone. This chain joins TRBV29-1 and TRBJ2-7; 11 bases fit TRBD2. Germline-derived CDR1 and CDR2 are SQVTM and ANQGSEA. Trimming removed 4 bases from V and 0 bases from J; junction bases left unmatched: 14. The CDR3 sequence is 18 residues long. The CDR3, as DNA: TGCAGCGTTGGAGTGGCTAGCGGGGGGTACACTAGCTCCTACGAGCAGTACTTC. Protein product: CSVGVASGGYTSSYEQYF.

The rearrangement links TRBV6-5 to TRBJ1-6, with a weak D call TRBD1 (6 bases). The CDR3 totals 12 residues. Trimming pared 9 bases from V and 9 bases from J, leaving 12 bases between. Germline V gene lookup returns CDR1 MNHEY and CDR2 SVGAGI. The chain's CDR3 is CASNREGSPLHF. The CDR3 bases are TGTGCCAGTAACAGGGAAGGTTCACCCCTCCACTTT.

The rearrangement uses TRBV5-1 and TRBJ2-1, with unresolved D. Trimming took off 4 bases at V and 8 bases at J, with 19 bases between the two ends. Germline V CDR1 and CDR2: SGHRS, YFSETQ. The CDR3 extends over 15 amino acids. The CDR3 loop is CASSLDVGGDDEQFF. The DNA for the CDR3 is TGCGCCAGCAGCCTGGATGTCGGCGGTGACGATGAGCAGTTCTTC.

The CDR3 sequence: CASSNLGGWGNEKLFF. For the CDR3, the DNA is TGTGCCAGTAGTAACCTCGGAGGGTGGGGAAATGAAAAACTGTTTTTT. The rearrangement joins TRBV19 to TRBJ1-4; D call uncertain. The CDR3 loop spans 16 amino acids. V lost 4 bases and J lost 5, with 17 bases in between. Germline-derived CDR1 and CDR2 are LNHDA and SQIVND (reference sequence).

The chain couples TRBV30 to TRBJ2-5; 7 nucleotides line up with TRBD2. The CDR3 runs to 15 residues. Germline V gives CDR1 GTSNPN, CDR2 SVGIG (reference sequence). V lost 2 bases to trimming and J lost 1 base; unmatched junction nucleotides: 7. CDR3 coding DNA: TGTGCCTGGAGTCGGGGCGGGGGTTCCCAAGAGACCCAGTACTTC. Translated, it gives CAWSRGGGSQETQYF.

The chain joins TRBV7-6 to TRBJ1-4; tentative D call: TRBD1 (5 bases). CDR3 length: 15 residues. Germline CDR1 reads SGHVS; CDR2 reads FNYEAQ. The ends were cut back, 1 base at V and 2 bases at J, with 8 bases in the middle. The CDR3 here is CASSLGQGTNEKLFF. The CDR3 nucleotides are TGTGCCAGCAGCTTAGGGCAGGGCACTAATGAAAAACTGTTTTTT.

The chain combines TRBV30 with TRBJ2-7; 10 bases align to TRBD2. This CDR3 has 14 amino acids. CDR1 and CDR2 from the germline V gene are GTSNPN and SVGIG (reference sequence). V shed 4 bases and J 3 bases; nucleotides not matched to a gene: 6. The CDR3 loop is CAWMGGLANYEQYF. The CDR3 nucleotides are TGTGCCTGGATGGGGGGACTAGCGAACTACGAGCAGTACTTC.

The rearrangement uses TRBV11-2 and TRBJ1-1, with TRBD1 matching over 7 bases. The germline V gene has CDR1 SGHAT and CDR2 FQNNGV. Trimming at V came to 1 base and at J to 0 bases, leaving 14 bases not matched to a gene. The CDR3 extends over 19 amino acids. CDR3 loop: CASSLGPTRQGLMNTEAFF. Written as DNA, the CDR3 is TGTGCCAGCAGCTTAGGCCCTACCCGACAGGGTCTCATGAACACTGAAGCTTTCTTT. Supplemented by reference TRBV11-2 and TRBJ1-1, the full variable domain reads EAGVAQSPRYKIIEKRQSVAFWCNPISGHATLYWYQQILGQGPKLLIQFQNNGVVDDSQLPKDRFSAERLKGVDSTLKIQPAKLEDSAVYLCASSLGPTRQGLMNTEAFFGQGTRLTVV.